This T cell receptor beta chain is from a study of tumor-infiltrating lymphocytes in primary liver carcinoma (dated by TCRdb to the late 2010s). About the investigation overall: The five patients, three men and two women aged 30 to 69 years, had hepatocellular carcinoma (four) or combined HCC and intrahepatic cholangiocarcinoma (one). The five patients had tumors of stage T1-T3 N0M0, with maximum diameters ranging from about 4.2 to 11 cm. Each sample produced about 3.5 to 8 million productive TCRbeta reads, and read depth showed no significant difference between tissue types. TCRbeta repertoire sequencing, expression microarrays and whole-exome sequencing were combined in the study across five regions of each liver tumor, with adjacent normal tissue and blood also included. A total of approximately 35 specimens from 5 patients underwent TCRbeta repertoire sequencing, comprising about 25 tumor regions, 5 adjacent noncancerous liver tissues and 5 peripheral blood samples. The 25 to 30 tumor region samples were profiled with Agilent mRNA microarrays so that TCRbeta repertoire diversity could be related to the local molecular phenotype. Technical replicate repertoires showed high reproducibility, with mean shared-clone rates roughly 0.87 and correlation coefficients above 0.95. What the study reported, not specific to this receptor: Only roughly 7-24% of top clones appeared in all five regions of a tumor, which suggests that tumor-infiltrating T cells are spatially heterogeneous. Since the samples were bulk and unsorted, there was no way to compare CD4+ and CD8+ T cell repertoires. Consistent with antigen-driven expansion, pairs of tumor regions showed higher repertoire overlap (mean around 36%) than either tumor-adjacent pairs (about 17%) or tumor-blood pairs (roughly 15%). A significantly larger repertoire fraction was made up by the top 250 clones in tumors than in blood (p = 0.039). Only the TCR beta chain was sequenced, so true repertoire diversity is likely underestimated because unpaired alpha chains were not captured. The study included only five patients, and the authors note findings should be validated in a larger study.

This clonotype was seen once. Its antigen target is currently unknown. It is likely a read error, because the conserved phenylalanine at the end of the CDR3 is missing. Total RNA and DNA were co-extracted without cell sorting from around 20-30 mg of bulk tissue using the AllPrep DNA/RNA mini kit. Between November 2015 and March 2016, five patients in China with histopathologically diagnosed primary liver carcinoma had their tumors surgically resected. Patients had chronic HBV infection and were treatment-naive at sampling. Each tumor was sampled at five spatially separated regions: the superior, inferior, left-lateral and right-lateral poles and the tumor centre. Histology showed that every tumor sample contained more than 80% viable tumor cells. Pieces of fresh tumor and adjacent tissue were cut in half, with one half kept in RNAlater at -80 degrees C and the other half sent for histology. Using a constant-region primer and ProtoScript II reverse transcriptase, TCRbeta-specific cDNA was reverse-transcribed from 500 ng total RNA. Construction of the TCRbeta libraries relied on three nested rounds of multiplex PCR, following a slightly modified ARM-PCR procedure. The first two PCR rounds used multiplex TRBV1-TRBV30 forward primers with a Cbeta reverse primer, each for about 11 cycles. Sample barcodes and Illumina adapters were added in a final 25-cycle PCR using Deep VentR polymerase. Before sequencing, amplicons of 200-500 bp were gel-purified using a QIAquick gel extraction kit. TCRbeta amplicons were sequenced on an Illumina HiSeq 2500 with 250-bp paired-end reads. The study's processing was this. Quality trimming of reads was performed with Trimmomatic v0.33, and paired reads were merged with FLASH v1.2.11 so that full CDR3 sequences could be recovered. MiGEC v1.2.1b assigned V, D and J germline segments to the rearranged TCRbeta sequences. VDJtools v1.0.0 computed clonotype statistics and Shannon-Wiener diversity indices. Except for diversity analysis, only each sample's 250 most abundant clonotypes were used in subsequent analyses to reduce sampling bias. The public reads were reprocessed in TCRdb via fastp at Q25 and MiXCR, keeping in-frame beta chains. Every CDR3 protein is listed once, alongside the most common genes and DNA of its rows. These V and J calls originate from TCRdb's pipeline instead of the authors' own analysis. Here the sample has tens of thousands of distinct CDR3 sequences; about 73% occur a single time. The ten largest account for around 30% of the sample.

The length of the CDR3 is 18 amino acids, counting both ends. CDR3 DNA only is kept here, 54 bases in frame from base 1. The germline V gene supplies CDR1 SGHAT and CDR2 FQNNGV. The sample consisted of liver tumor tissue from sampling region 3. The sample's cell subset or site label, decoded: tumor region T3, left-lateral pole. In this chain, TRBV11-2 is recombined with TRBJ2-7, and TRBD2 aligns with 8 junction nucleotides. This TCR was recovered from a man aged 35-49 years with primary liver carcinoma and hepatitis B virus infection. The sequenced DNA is TGTGCCAGCAGCTTATCCGTTGGACTAACGGGAGGGGGGTACGAACAGTACTAC. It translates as CASSLSVGLTGGGYEQYY.